A single sample gave rise to the 14 T cell receptor beta chains below, sequenced in a study of T cells in women clearing cervical HPV infection. Here immunoSEQ multiplex PCR was the method, and the copy in TCRdb shows in-frame clones only, minus some. This repertoire includes 31,000 or so clones. Sequenced sample: blood buffy coat. These receptor sequences come from a woman aged 18 to 69 with a cervical HPV16 infection that either progressed to CIN3+ or cleared (not recorded which).

To note about this clone: The read terminates 3 residues before the CDR3 end, so the remaining end is supplied by the germline J gene. V usage is TRBV30 and J usage is TRBJ2-5; D is unresolved. V was trimmed by 2 bases and J by 4 bases, leaving 5 bases between them. Germline V lookup: CDR1 GTSNPN, CDR2 SVGIG (reference sequence). CDR3 length: 11 amino acids. Incomplete CDR3 DNA: TGTGCCTGGAGTTCGGGAGAGACC. Translating it yields CAWSSGET. The entire CDR3 is CAWSSGETQYF.

Remarks on this clone: The sequenced fragment ends 3 residues before the CDR3 boundary, so the rest is inferred from the germline J gene. V and J are TRBV20-1 and TRBJ2-1; no reliable D call. V was pared by 3 bases and J by 5 bases, with 17 bases between. The CDR3 loop spans 15 amino acids. CDR1 and CDR2 from the germline V gene are DFQATT and SNEGSKA (reference sequence). The CDR3 reads CSASSEFDLHNEQFF. The sequenced part of the CDR3 DNA is TGCAGTGCTAGCTCCGAATTTGACTTACACAATGAG.

Details on this clone: The read falls 3 residues short of the CDR3 end, and the missing part is taken from the germline J gene. The genes are TRBV10-1 and TRBJ2-7; 8 bases line up with TRBD2. The V gene end was trimmed by 6 bases and the J gene end by 0 bases; junction bases not matched to a gene: 4. This CDR3 region has 14 residues. Germline V gene sequence: CDR1 WNHNN, CDR2 SYGVQD (reference sequence). The CDR3: CASSLTSDSYEQYF. Incomplete CDR3 DNA: TGCGCCAGCAGCTTGACTAGCGACTCCTACGAG.

Of note for this clone: The CDR3 end lies 3 residues beyond the end of the read and is filled in from the germline J gene. J is TRBJ2-2 and V is TRBV18; 10 nucleotides match TRBD1. Germline CDR1 reads KGHSH; CDR2 reads LQKENI. The CDR3 is 15 residues long. The CDR3 loop is CASSPGTGAEEKLFF. The sequenced part of the CDR3 DNA is TGTGCCAGCTCACCCGGGACAGGGGCGGAAGAAAAG.

Comment on this clone: The read is 3 residues too short to cover the CDR3 end, so that end is filled in from the germline J gene. V is TRBV30 and J is TRBJ2-3, with D possibly TRBD2 on 6 matching bases. In germline, CDR1 is GTSNPN, CDR2 SVGIG (reference sequence). V gave up 3 bases and J gave up 3 bases, with 10 bases separating them. CDR3 length equals 13 residues. CDR3 protein: CAWRGTGTDTQYF. The CDR3 DNA, read in part, is TGTGCCTGGAGGGGGACTGGTACAGATACG.

Of note for this clone: The read ends 3 residues early relative to the CDR3; the germline J gene fills the gap. The chain uses TRBV2 and TRBJ2-7, with no clear D. The CDR3 contains 13 residues. V was pared by 6 bases and J by 6 bases, with 15 bases between. Germline values: CDR1 SNHLY, CDR2 FYNNEI. CDR3: CASRTPRAGEQYF. CDR3 DNA, as far as it was read: TGTGCCAGCAGGACTCCTCGAGCTGGCGAG.

With respect to this clone: The CDR3 extends 3 residues past the end of the read, so its final part is completed from the germline J gene. The chain employs TRBV20-1 and TRBJ2-7; D might be TRBD2 (6 bases). Germline V CDR1 and CDR2: DFQATT, SNEGSKA (reference sequence). The CDR3 loop spans 16 amino acids. V shed 0 bases and J shed 3 bases, with 18 bases lying between them. The CDR3: CSARDLRLASIYEQYF. The sequenced CDR3 bases are TGCAGTGCTAGAGATCTAAGGCTAGCGAGCATCTACGAG.

With respect to this clone: The missing CDR3 end, 3 residues past where the read stops, is filled in from the germline J gene. This chain uses TRBV10-3 with TRBJ2-3, with D possibly matching TRBD2 (6 bases). Between the trimmed V and J ends, which lost 6 bases and 2 bases, there was a span of 15 bases. Looked up from germline, CDR1 is ENHRY and CDR2 is SYGVKD. This CDR3 contains 15 residues. CDR3 sequence reads: CAISRDSLSTDTQYF. The DNA read from the CDR3 is TGTGCCATCAGCCGGGACTCCTTATCCACAGATACG.

Details on this clone: The read halts 3 residues ahead of the CDR3 end, with the missing end drawn from the germline J gene. This rearrangement joins TRBV7-2 to TRBJ2-5; D unresolved. The CDR3 totals 14 residues. The V gene's germline CDR1 is SGHTA and CDR2 FQGNSA. V lost 5 bases and J 5 bases, leaving 15 bases between the germline ends. This CDR3 is CASSLNTEGETQYF. The sequenced CDR3 bases are TGTGCCAGCAGCCTAAATACGGAAGGGGAGACC.

With respect to this clone: With the read ending 3 residues before the CDR3 end, the germline J gene is used to fill in that end. This chain uses TRBV20-1 with TRBJ1-1, with a possible D match to TRBD1 (5 bases). The CDR3 covers 15 residues. Germline CDR1 is DFQATT and CDR2 is SNEGSKA (reference sequence). Trimming left V 2 bases short and J 4 bases short, with 17 bases between. The DNA read from the CDR3 is TGCAGTGCTAGAACACCCTCCAGGGAGGGCACTGAA. This codes for CSARTPSREGTE. The whole CDR3 is CSARTPSREGTEAFF.

Worth noting for this clone: The read ends 3 residues early relative to the CDR3; the germline J gene fills the gap. The rearrangement links TRBV20-1 to TRBJ2-7; TRBD2 matches 8 bases. CDR1 and CDR2 (germline): DFQATT, SNEGSKA (reference sequence). V lost 3 bases, J lost 3 bases, and 10 bases stayed unmatched. This CDR3 spans 15 amino acids. The CDR3 DNA, read in part, is TGCAGTGCTAGTAAGATCAGCGGGAGTAACTACGAG. Protein product: CSASKISGSNYE. The whole CDR3 region reads CSASKISGSNYEQYF.

About this clone: The CDR3 end is not reached by the read, which stops 3 residues before it; the germline J gene fills it in. This specimen includes other DNA sequences encoding the same CDR3. The J gene is TRBJ2-7, the V gene TRBV18; possibly TRBD1 for D (6 bases). The CDR3 loop spans 16 amino acids. With 6 bases removed from V and 3 bases from J, the gap between germline ends came to 21 bases. Germline CDR1 is KGHSH and CDR2 is LQKENI. The CDR3 reads CASSPPHPRQDYEQYF. The sequenced CDR3 bases are TGTGCCAGCTCCCCCCCCCACCCAAGACAGGACTACGAG.

Remarks on this clone: Read data end 3 residues before the CDR3 end; the end is taken from the germline J gene. The V gene is TRBV28, the J gene TRBJ2-1; the match to TRBD1 covers 7 bases. Trimming removed 5 bases from V and 6 bases from J; junction bases left unmatched: 22. The CDR3 has 19 residues. Germline values: CDR1 MDHEN, CDR2 SYDVKM. The CDR3 is CASSPRGWGKDRRRNEQFF. The sequenced CDR3 bases are TGTGCCAGCAGTCCCAGGGGGTGGGGTAAGGACAGGCGCCGCAATGAG.

Regarding this clone: The read ends 3 residues early relative to the CDR3; the germline J gene fills the gap. V and J are TRBV6-1 and TRBJ1-1, with D perhaps TRBD1 (5 bases). Germline assignment: CDR1 MNHNS and CDR2 SASEGT. The CDR3 loop spans 14 amino acids. Trimming removed 2 bases at V and 7 bases at J, with 14 bases between. CDR3 DNA (partial): TGTGCCAGCAGTGAAAATAGGGGAACCAGTGAA. It codes for CASSENRGTSE. The whole CDR3 region reads CASSENRGTSEAFF.